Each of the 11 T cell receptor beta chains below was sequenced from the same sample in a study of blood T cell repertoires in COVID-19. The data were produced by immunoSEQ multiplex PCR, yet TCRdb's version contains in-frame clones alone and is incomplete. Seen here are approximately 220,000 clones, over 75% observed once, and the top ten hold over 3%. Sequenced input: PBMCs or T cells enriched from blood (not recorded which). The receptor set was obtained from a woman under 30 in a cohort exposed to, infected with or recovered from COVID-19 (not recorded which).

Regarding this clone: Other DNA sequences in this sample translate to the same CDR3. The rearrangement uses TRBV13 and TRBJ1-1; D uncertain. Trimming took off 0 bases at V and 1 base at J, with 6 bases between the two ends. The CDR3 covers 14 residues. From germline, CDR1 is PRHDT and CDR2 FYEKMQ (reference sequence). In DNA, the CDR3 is TGTGCCAGCAGCTTAGGGGCAGGGAACACTGAAGCTTTCTTT. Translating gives CASSLGAGNTEAFF. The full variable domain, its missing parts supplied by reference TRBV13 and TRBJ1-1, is AAGVIQSPRHLIKEKRETATLKCYPIPRHDTVYWYQQGPGQDPQFLISFYEKMQSDKGSIPDRFSAQQFSDYHSELNMSSLELGDSALYFCASSLGAGNTEAFFGQGTRLTVV.

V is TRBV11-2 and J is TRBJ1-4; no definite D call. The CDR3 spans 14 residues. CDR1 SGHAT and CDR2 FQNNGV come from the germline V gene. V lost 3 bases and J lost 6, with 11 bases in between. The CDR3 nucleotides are TGTGCCAGCAGCTTCGGTCCTTCGGATGAAAAACTGTTTTTT. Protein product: CASSFGPSDEKLFF.

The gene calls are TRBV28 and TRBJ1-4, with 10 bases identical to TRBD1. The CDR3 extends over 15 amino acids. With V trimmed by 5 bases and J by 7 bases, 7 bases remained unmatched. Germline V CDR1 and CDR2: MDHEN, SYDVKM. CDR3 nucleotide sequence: TGTGCCAGCAGTCCTCAGACAGGGGGCAGTGAAAAACTGTTTTTT. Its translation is CASSPQTGGSEKLFF. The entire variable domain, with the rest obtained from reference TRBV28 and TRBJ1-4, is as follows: DVKVTQSSRYLVKRTGEKVFLECVQDMDHENMFWYRQDPGLGLRLIYFSYDVKMKEKGDIPEGYSVSREKKERFSLILESASTNQTSMYLCASSPQTGGSEKLFFGSGTQLSVL.

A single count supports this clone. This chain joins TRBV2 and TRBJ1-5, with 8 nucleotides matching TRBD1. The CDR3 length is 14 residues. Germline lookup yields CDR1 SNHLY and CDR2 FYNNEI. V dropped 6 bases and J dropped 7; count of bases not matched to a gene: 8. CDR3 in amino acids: CASSPGGKYQPQHF. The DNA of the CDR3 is TGTGCCAGCAGCCCAGGGGGCAAGTACCAGCCCCAGCATTTT.

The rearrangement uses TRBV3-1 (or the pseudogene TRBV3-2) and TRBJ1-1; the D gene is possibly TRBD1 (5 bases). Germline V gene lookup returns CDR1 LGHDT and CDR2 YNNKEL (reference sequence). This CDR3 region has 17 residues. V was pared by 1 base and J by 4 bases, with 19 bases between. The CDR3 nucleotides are TGTGCCAGCAGCCAAGGCCGGACAACCCCCGGGGGCACTGAAGCTTTCTTT. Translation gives CASSQGRTTPGGTEAFF.

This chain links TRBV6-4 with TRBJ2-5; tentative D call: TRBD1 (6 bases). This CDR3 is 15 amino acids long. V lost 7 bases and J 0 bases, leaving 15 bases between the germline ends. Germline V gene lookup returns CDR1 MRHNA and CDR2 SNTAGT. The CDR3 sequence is CASTGGQGNQETQYF. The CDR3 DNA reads TGTGCCAGCACGGGTGGCCAGGGGAACCAAGAGACCCAGTACTTC.

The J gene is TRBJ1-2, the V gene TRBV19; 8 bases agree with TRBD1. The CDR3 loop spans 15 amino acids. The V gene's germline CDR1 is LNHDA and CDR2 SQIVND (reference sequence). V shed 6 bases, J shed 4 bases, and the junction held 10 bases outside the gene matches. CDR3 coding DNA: TGTGCCAGTAGCCAGGGGCCAGGGGGCGCCTATGGCTACACCTTC. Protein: CASSQGPGGAYGYTF. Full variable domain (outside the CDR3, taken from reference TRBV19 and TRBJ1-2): DGGITQSPKYLFRKEGQNVTLSCEQNLNHDAMYWYRQDPGQGLRLIYYSQIVNDFQKGDIAEGYSVSREKKESFPLTVTSAQKNPTAFYLCASSQGPGGAYGYTFGSGTRLTVV.

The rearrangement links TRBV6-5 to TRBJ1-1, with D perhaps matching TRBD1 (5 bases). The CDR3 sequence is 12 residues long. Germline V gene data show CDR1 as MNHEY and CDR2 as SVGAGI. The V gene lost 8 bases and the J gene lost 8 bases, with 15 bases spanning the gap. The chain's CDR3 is CASGSNGGEAFF. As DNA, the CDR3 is TGTGCCAGCGGTTCCAACGGGGGGGAAGCTTTCTTT.

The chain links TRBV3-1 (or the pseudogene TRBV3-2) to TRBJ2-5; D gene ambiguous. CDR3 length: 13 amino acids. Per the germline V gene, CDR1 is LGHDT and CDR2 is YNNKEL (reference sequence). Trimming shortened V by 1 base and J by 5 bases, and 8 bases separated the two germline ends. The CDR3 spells CASSQGAQETQYF. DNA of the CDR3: TGTGCCAGCAGCCAAGGTGCTCAGGAGACCCAGTACTTC.

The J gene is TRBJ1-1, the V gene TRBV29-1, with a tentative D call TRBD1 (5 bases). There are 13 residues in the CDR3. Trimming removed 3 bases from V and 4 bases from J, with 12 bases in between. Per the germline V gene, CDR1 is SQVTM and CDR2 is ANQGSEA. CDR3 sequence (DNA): TGCAGCGTTGATGGTTTAGGGGCCACTGAAGCTTTCTTT. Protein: CSVDGLGATEAFF.

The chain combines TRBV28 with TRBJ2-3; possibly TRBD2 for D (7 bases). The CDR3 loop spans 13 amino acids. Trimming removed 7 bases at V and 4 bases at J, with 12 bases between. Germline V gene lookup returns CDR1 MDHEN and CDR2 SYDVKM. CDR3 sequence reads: CASNGGHADTQYF. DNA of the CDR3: TGTGCCAGCAACGGGGGGCATGCAGATACGCAGTATTTT.